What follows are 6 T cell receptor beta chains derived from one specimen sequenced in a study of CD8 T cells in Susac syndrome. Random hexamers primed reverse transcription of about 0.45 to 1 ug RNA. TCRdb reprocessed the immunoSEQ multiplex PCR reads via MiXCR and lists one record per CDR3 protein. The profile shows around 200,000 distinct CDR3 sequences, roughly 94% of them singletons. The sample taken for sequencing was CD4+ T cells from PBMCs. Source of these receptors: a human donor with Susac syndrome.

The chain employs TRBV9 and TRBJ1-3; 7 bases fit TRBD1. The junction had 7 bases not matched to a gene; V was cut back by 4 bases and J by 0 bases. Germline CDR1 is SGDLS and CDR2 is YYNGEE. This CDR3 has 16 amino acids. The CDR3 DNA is TGTGCCAGCAGCAAAGCGGGGGACAGCTCTGGAAACACCATATATTTT. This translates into CASSKAGDSSGNTIYF.

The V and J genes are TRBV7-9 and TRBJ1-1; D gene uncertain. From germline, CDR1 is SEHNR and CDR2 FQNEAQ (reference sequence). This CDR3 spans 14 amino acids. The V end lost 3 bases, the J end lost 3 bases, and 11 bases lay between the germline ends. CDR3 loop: CASSFRGADTEAFF. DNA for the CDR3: TGTGCCAGCAGCTTTCGGGGAGCGGACACTGAAGCTTTCTTT.

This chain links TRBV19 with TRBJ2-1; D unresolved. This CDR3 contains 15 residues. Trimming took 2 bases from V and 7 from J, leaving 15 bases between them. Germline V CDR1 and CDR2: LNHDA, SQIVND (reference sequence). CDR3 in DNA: TGTGCCAGTAGTATACCGGGTCCACTATTGAATGAGCAGTTCTTC. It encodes CASSIPGPLLNEQFF.

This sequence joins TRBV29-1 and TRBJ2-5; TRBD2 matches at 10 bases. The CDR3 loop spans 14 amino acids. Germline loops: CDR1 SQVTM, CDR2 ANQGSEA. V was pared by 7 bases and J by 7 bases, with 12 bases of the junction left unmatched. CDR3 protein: CSGETSGLWGTQYF. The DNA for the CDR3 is TGCAGCGGGGAGACTAGCGGGCTATGGGGGACCCAGTACTTC. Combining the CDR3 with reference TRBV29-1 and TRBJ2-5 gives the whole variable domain SAVISQKPSRDICQRGTSLTIQCQVDSQVTMMFWYRQQPGQSLTLIATANQGSEATYESGFVIDKFPISRPNLTFSTLTVSNMSPEDSSIYLCSGETSGLWGTQYFGPGTRLLVL.

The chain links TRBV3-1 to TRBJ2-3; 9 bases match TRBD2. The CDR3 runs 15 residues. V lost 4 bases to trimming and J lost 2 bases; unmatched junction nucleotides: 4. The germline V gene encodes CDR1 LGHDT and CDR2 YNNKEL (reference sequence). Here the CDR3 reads CASSLAGATTDTQYF. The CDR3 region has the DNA TGTGCCAGCAGCCTAGCGGGAGCGACCACAGATACGCAGTATTTT.

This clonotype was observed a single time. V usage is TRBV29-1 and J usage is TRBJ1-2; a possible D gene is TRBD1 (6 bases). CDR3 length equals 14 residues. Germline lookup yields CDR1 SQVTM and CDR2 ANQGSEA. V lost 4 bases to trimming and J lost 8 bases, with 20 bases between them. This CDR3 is CSVGMDSTSIGYTF. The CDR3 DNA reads TGCAGCGTTGGGATGGACAGCACCTCGATAGGCTACACCTTC.